This TCR beta chain was recovered during a study of blood T cell repertoires in COVID-19. CDR1 is SNHLY, CDR2 FYNNEI, per germline. The V and J ends lost 3 bases and 4 bases, in that order; junction bases with no gene match: 4. The CDR3 extends over 14 amino acids. Here immunoSEQ multiplex PCR was the method, and the copy in TCRdb shows in-frame clones only, minus some. The table has nearly 90,000 clones, about three quarters seen once. This TCR was recovered from a woman older than 75 with acute or convalescent COVID-19. The chain couples TRBV2 to TRBJ1-1, with 8 bases fitting TRBD1. The material sequenced was peripheral blood. CDR3 nucleotide sequence: TGTGCCAGCAGTGAGCTAACAGGGGGCACTGAAGCTTTCTTT. Translation: CASSELTGGTEAFF.